The 27 T cell receptor beta chains below were found in one sample sequenced in a study of beta chain features in type 1 diabetes. cDNA synthesis used the whole RNA isolate, giving expressed TCRB sequences. Method: immunoSEQ multiplex PCR; TCRdb's copy keeps in-frame clones and lacks some. The data show tens of thousands of clones, around 32% seen once. Input material: stem cell memory CD4+ T cells from blood. These receptors were obtained from a woman aged 18-29 years in good health.

This chain connects TRBV7-8 to TRBJ2-1; 8 bases are shared with TRBD1. The germline V gene has CDR1 SGHVS and CDR2 FQNEAQ. CDR3 size: 14 residues. V was clipped by 3 bases and J by 6 bases; unmatched bases: 4. This CDR3 reads CASSLGQAGNEQFF. DNA of the CDR3: TGTGCCAGCAGCTTGGGACAGGCGGGCAATGAGCAGTTCTTC.

This clone has at least ten counts. The chain is built from TRBV30 and TRBJ1-2; perhaps TRBD1 as D (5 bases). Germline CDR1 is GTSNPN and CDR2 is SVGIG (reference sequence). This CDR3 contains 12 residues. V was trimmed by 2 bases and J by 4 bases, leaving 8 bases between them. Written as DNA, the CDR3 is TGTGCCTGGAGTAGACAGCCCTATGGCTACACCTTC. It yields the protein CAWSRQPYGYTF.

This clone was detected once. V usage is TRBV6-6 and J usage is TRBJ1-5, with 7 nucleotides matching TRBD1. This CDR3 has 16 amino acids. Germline-derived CDR1 and CDR2 are MNHNY and SVGAGI (reference sequence). V gave up 0 bases and J gave up 4 bases; unmatched junction bases: 6. DNA for the CDR3: TGTGCCAGCAGTTACTCGCCCGGGACAGATAATCAGCCCCAGCATTTT. Protein product: CASSYSPGTDNQPQHF.

The CDR3 region has the DNA TGTGCCAGCAGCCAAGGTCAGGGGTCAAGCTCCTACAATGAGCAGTTCTTC. Its protein is CASSQGQGSSSYNEQFF. The gene calls are TRBV4-2 and TRBJ2-1, with a possible D match to TRBD1 (6 bases). The CDR3 covers 17 residues. V was pared by 1 base and J by 0 bases, with 13 bases between. The germline V gene encodes CDR1 LGHNA and CDR2 YNFKEQ.

The chain uses TRBV7-9 and TRBJ1-4, with D unclear. The CDR3 runs 12 residues. Deletions cut 4 bases from V and 8 bases from J, with 8 bases between. Germline V gene sequence: CDR1 SEHNR, CDR2 FQNEAQ (reference sequence). The CDR3 here is CASSSVREKLFF. Written as DNA, the CDR3 is TGTGCCAGCAGCTCCGTCCGGGAAAAACTGTTTTTT.

The chain recombines TRBV7-3 with TRBJ1-2; 9 bases are shared with TRBD1. The CDR3 has 15 residues. With 2 bases clipped from V and 6 bases from J, the junction kept 7 bases outside the gene matches. Germline loops: CDR1 SGHTA, CDR2 FQGTGA. CDR3 DNA: TGTGCCAGCAGCTTAGGCACAGGGGGCTTCGATGGCTACACCTTC. Translating it yields CASSLGTGGFDGYTF.

Only a few counts were recorded for this clone. The rearrangement joins TRBV29-1 to TRBJ2-3; D is possibly TRBD1 (6 bases). There are 14 residues in the CDR3. The ends were cut back, 4 bases at V and 2 bases at J, with 13 bases in the middle. Germline lookup yields CDR1 SQVTM and CDR2 ANQGSEA. The chain's CDR3 is CSVVGHQITDTQYF. CDR3 nucleotides: TGCAGCGTTGTGGGACATCAAATCACAGATACGCAGTATTTT.

CDR3 nucleotide sequence: TGTGCCACCAGCAGAGATCGGCAGCCCCAGCATTTT. Protein product: CATSRDRQPQHF. The genes are TRBV15 and TRBJ1-5; D remains unclear. The V gene lost 0 bases and the J gene lost 7 bases, with 4 bases spanning the gap. CDR1 is LNHNV, CDR2 YYDKDF, per germline (reference sequence). The CDR3 sequence is 12 residues long.

This clone occurred once. V usage is TRBV30 and J usage is TRBJ1-4; D possibly corresponds to TRBD1 (5 bases). V gave up 5 bases and J gave up 0 bases, with 7 bases separating them. Germline V gives CDR1 GTSNPN, CDR2 SVGIG (reference sequence). The CDR3 runs 13 residues. CDR3 region: CAWGGSTNEKLFF. The CDR3 nucleotides read TGTGCCTGGGGGGGGTCAACTAATGAAAAACTGTTTTTT.

This chain uses TRBV6-6 with TRBJ1-1; 7 bases map to TRBD1. After removal of 7 bases from V and 4 bases from J, the junction contained 9 bases not matched to a gene. The germline CDR1 and CDR2 sequences are MNHNY and SVGAGI (reference sequence). The CDR3 spans 14 residues. CDR3: CASNLQGEGTEAFF. In nucleotides, the CDR3 is TGTGCCAGCAACCTTCAGGGGGAAGGCACTGAAGCTTTCTTT.

The chain recombines TRBV9 with TRBJ2-7; D not certain. V lost 3 bases, J lost 2 bases, and 12 bases lay in between. CDR1 and CDR2 (germline): SGDLS, YYNGEE. The CDR3 is made up of 14 amino acids. CDR3 amino acids: CASSARHLPYEQYF. Written as DNA, the CDR3 is TGTGCCAGCAGCGCCCGCCATCTACCCTACGAGCAGTACTTC.

This sequence joins TRBV5-4 and TRBJ1-1, with a tentative D call TRBD1 (5 bases). Per germline, CDR1 SGHNT and CDR2 YYREEE (reference sequence). This CDR3 contains 15 residues. The V and J ends lost 4 bases and 0 bases respectively, with 13 bases between them. The CDR3: CASSREGSMNTEAFF. The DNA for the CDR3 is TGTGCCAGCAGCCGGGAGGGGAGCATGAACACTGAAGCTTTCTTT.

This clone was observed a few times. The chain links TRBV9 to TRBJ2-5; D remains unclear. The V gene's germline CDR1 is SGDLS and CDR2 YYNGEE. Trimming stripped 0 bases from V and 2 bases from J, with 8 bases between. The CDR3 has 14 amino acids. CDR3 residues: CASSVVAQQETQYF. The CDR3 DNA follows: TGTGCCAGCAGCGTAGTGGCACAACAAGAGACCCAGTACTTC.

A few counts support this clone. The CDR3 DNA follows: TGTGCCAGCAGCGTTTCCGGACATAGCTCCTACAATGAGCAGTTCTTC. Protein product: CASSVSGHSSYNEQFF. This sequence joins TRBV9 and TRBJ2-1, with D perhaps TRBD1 (5 bases). The CDR3 spans 16 residues. V dropped 2 bases and J dropped 0 bases, with 12 bases sitting between them. Per germline, CDR1 SGDLS and CDR2 YYNGEE. Full variable domain (outside the CDR3, taken from reference TRBV9 and TRBJ2-1): DSGVTQTPKHLITATGQRVTLRCSPRSGDLSVYWYQQSLDQGLQFLIQYYNGEERAKGNILERFSAQQFPDLHSELNLSSLELGDSALYFCASSVSGHSSYNEQFFGPGTRLTVL.

The rearrangement joins TRBV30 to TRBJ2-7, with D possibly matching TRBD2 (6 bases). V lost 2 bases, J lost 0 bases, and 11 bases lay in between. Germline V gene sequence: CDR1 GTSNPN, CDR2 SVGIG (reference sequence). CDR3 length: 14 residues. The CDR3 sequence: CAWSPGGSSYEQYF. For the CDR3, the DNA is TGTGCCTGGAGTCCCGGGGGTAGCTCCTACGAGCAGTACTTC.

V and J are TRBV21-1 and TRBJ1-1. TRBV21-1 is deemed a pseudogene. The CDR3 is made up of 14 amino acids. The CDR3 nucleotides read TGTGCCAGCAGCAGAGGAGATATGAACACTGAAGCTTTCTTT. Translating gives CASSRGDMNTEAFF.

This clone was seen repeatedly, ten times or more. The chain has TRBV18 and TRBJ2-5; TRBD1 matches at 8 bases. Per germline, CDR1 KGHSH and CDR2 LQKENI. The J segment lost 5 bases and the V segment lost 6 bases, leaving 11 bases of the junction unmatched. The CDR3 contains 15 residues. The DNA for the CDR3 is TGTGCCAGCTCCCCAACCTGGACAGGGATGGAGACCCAGTACTTC. This gives the protein CASSPTWTGMETQYF.

Points on this clone: Other nucleotide sequences in the sample specify the same CDR3. This chain connects TRBV5-1 to TRBJ1-1; 11 bases map to TRBD1. Looked up from germline, CDR1 is SGHRS and CDR2 is YFSETQ. The CDR3 contains 14 residues. With V trimmed by 4 bases and J by 5 bases, 4 bases remained unmatched. This chain's CDR3 is CASSRDRGGTEAFF. The CDR3 region has the DNA TGCGCCAGCAGCCGGGACAGGGGGGGGACTGAAGCTTTCTTT.

The V and J genes are TRBV7-2 and TRBJ2-2; TRBD2 matches at 12 bases. This CDR3 has 17 amino acids. With 3 bases clipped from V and 6 bases from J, the junction kept 8 bases outside the gene matches. Per germline, CDR1 SGHTA and CDR2 FQGNSA. The CDR3 DNA sequence: TGTGCCAGCAGCTTGAATCTAGCGGGGGGGTCGGCCGGGGAGCTGTTTTTT. Its protein is CASSLNLAGGSAGELFF.

This clone has just a few counts. The rearrangement joins TRBV9 to TRBJ1-5; 7 nucleotides line up with TRBD1. CDR3 length: 16 residues. CDR1 is SGDLS, CDR2 YYNGEE, per germline. V dropped 3 bases and J dropped 0; count of bases not matched to a gene: 6. In DNA form, the CDR3 reads TGTGCCAGCAGCGGATATGGGACAGCTAGCAATCAGCCCCAGCATTTT. Amino acid sequence: CASSGYGTASNQPQHF.

The gene calls are TRBV12-5 and TRBJ2-7, with D possibly TRBD2 on 6 matching bases. V lost 2 bases and J lost 1, with 6 bases in between. This CDR3 region has 13 residues. CDR1 and CDR2 (germline): LGHNT, FRNRAP. As DNA, the CDR3 is TGTGCTAGTGGTTTGAGCGGGTCCTACGAGCAGTACTTC. Its translation: CASGLSGSYEQYF.

This clone was seen once. V gene TRBV19 combines with J gene TRBJ1-2; the D gene is possibly TRBD1 (6 bases). The CDR3 covers 13 residues. In germline, CDR1 is LNHDA, CDR2 SQIVND (reference sequence). Deletions cut 7 bases from V and 2 bases from J, with 11 bases between. The CDR3 spells CASMRGANYGYTF. CDR3 coding DNA: TGTGCCAGTATGCGGGGGGCGAACTATGGCTACACCTTC. The full variable domain, completed using reference TRBV19 and TRBJ1-2, is DGGITQSPKYLFRKEGQNVTLSCEQNLNHDAMYWYRQDPGQGLRLIYYSQIVNDFQKGDIAEGYSVSREKKESFPLTVTSAQKNPTAFYLCASMRGANYGYTFGSGTRLTVV.

The rearrangement uses TRBV12-5 and TRBJ2-7; TRBD1 agrees at 9 bases. V lost 9 bases to trimming and J lost 2 bases; unmatched junction nucleotides: 5. The CDR3 has 13 residues. Germline loops: CDR1 LGHNT, CDR2 FRNRAP. The CDR3 spells CASRDRVPYEQYF. Here the CDR3 DNA reads TGTGCTAGCCGGGACAGGGTCCCCTACGAGCAGTACTTC.

The V gene is TRBV6-5, the J gene TRBJ1-2, with a weak D call TRBD1 (5 bases). The germline V gene encodes CDR1 MNHEY and CDR2 SVGAGI. CDR3 length: 14 residues. The germline V and J ends were trimmed by 2 bases and 3 bases, with 10 bases remaining between them. The CDR3 nucleotides read TGTGCCAGCAGTTACGGCAGGGTCCACTATGGCTACACCTTC. This codes for CASSYGRVHYGYTF.

This clone was seen only a few times. The chain couples TRBV27 to TRBJ2-1, with D perhaps matching TRBD1 (6 bases). CDR1 is MNHEY and CDR2 is SMNVEV in the germline V gene (reference sequence). The CDR3 runs to 15 residues. V lost 6 bases, J lost 8 bases, and 20 bases lay in between. The CDR3 DNA reads TGTGCCAGCAGGGAGGCAGGGGTGAGCAGGGATGAGCAGTTCTTC. This codes for CASREAGVSRDEQFF.

The chain links TRBV19 to TRBJ1-1; 10 bases map to TRBD1. The V segment lost 8 bases and the J segment 10 bases; nucleotides outside the gene matches: 7. Germline assignment: CDR1 LNHDA and CDR2 SQIVND (reference sequence). This CDR3 region has 12 residues. The CDR3 region has the DNA TGTGCCAGTCGAGACAGGGGGCCGATAGCTTTCTTT. Amino acids: CASRDRGPIAFF.

The chain links TRBV11-2 to TRBJ2-5, with 7 bases identical to TRBD1. The CDR3 is 15 residues long. V shed 5 bases and J 1 base; nucleotides not matched to a gene: 7. Per germline, CDR1 SGHAT and CDR2 FQNNGV. DNA for the CDR3: TGTGCCAGCAGCCTAAACAGGGGTCCCCAAGAGACCCAGTACTTC. It is translated as CASSLNRGPQETQYF.